The present entry profiles one T cell receptor beta chain with its context. Its cognate antigen is unknown. This sample stems from a study of blood T cells in healthy people across ages. The overall study: Capturing about one barcoded beta molecule per two T cells was achieved by template switching. Overall study results and limits: Conclusively comparing naive with antigen-experienced cells was impossible with unsorted PBMCs.

V shed 4 bases and J shed 6 bases, with 14 bases lying between them. The CDR3 is 14 amino acids. The germline CDR1 and CDR2 sequences are SGHRS and YFSETQ. A second PCR, run for about 7 to 11 cycles, used a sample-barcoded 5' primer plus a J-beta primer mix. Each CDR3 protein gets one entry after TCRdb re-called the 5' RACE reads with MiXCR. The data contain 1.5 million to 2 million distinct CDR3 sequences, approximately 50% of them singletons. The chain recombines TRBV5-1 with TRBJ1-5; weak D call: TRBD1 (6 bases). Sequencing was done on a sample of blood. This receptor was identified in a woman aged 40 to 50 in good health. CDR3 protein: CASSVDSISQPQHF. In DNA form, the CDR3 reads TGCGCCAGCAGCGTGGACAGTATTAGTCAGCCCCAGCATTTT.